The 17 T cell receptor beta chains below all came from one sample that was sequenced in a study of T cell responses to AZD1222 COVID-19 vaccine. The repertoire was sequenced with immunoSEQ multiplex PCR; TCRdb's copy has only in-frame clones and lacks some. The sample consists of roughly 140,000 clones, more than 75% of them appearing once. The specimen was peripheral blood, collected 28 days after the second AZD1222 dose. Source of these receptors: an adult who received the AZD1222 COVID-19 vaccine.

This rearrangement joins TRBV2 to TRBJ1-6, with a weak D call TRBD1 (6 bases). The CDR3 loop spans 17 amino acids. Germline CDR1 reads SNHLY; CDR2 reads FYNNEI. Trimming stripped 8 bases from V and 0 bases from J, with 17 bases between. In DNA, the CDR3 is TGTGCCAGCCGGGAGGAGGAGGGGGTCTCCTATAATTCACCCCTCCACTTT. Amino acid sequence: CASREEEGVSYNSPLHF.

The rearrangement uses TRBV15 and TRBJ1-4; tentatively, D is TRBD1 (5 bases). The CDR3 is made up of 17 amino acids. V was clipped by 0 bases and J by 8 bases, with 19 bases between them. Germline CDR1 reads LNHNV; CDR2 reads YYDKDF (reference sequence). CDR3 protein: CATSRDNLGAIGEKLFF. The CDR3 region has the DNA TGTGCCACCAGCAGAGATAACCTTGGGGCGATAGGGGAAAAACTGTTTTTT.

The count of this clone is one. This chain uses TRBV27 with TRBJ2-3; 7 bases are shared with TRBD2. Looked up from germline, CDR1 is MNHEY and CDR2 is SMNVEV (reference sequence). Trimming cost V 6 bases and J 3 bases; bases outside gene matches: 9. This CDR3 comprises 15 residues. This CDR3 reads CASSKGRAETDTQYF. The CDR3 nucleotides are TGTGCCAGCAGCAAGGGGAGGGCAGAAACAGATACGCAGTATTTT.

The chain joins TRBV11-3 to TRBJ2-1; the match to TRBD2 covers 12 bases. Germline loops: CDR1 SGHNT, CDR2 YENEEA. V trimming: 0 bases; J trimming: 0 bases; junction bases outside the gene matches: 12. There are 21 residues in the CDR3. CDR3 residues: CASSLEPGLAGLPSSYNEQFF. The CDR3 DNA sequence: TGTGCCAGCAGCTTAGAGCCGGGACTAGCGGGTCTACCAAGCTCCTACAATGAGCAGTTCTTC.

The V call is TRBV3-1 (or the pseudogene TRBV3-2), the J call TRBJ1-5, with D possibly TRBD1 on 5 matching bases. CDR1 LGHDT and CDR2 YNNKEL come from the germline V gene (reference sequence). V shed 1 base and J shed 2 bases, with 9 bases lying between them. This CDR3 has 15 residues. The CDR3 is CASSQGGGGNQPQHF. The CDR3, as DNA: TGTGCCAGCAGCCAAGGGGGAGGGGGCAATCAGCCCCAGCATTTT.

The J gene is TRBJ1-5, the V gene TRBV28, with a weak D call TRBD1 (5 bases). V was trimmed by 6 bases and J by 2 bases, leaving 5 bases between them. CDR3 length: 12 amino acids. CDR1 is MDHEN, CDR2 SYDVKM, per germline. The CDR3 loop reads CASRGGNQPQHF. CDR3 bases: TGTGCCAGCAGAGGGGGCAATCAGCCCCAGCATTTT.

On this clone: The junction shows a germline mismatch at one end, possibly a read error. This chain links TRBV4-3 with TRBJ2-7; 9 bases are shared with TRBD1. Germline assignment: CDR1 LGHNA and CDR2 YSLEER. This CDR3 contains 15 residues. This CDR3 reads CASSPDTGGSFEQYF. CDR3 sequence (DNA): TGCGCCAGCAGCCCAGATACAGGGGGCTCCTTCGAGCAGTACTTC.

The CDR3 sequence: CASSLQGPGANVLTF. CDR3 sequence (DNA): TGTGCCAGCAGCCTCCAGGGACCCGGGGCCAACGTCCTGACTTTC. The rearrangement joins TRBV5-6 to TRBJ2-6; D might be TRBD1 or TRBD2, each matching 5 bases. Trimming pared 4 bases from V and 4 bases from J, leaving 12 bases between. From germline, CDR1 is SGHDT and CDR2 YYEEEE. The CDR3 runs 15 residues.

The rearrangement joins TRBV28 to TRBJ2-7, with D unresolved. The CDR3 loop spans 14 amino acids. Trimming cost V 5 bases and J 9 bases, with 20 bases left between them. CDR1 MDHEN and CDR2 SYDVKM come from the germline V gene. The CDR3 loop is CASSPNIPGFVQYF. In nucleotides, the CDR3 is TGTGCCAGCAGTCCAAATATACCCGGATTCGTGCAGTACTTC.

This chain connects TRBV4-3 to TRBJ2-1; no reliable D call. With 0 bases removed from V and 9 bases from J, the gap between germline ends came to 12 bases. This CDR3 is 14 amino acids long. CDR1 is LGHNA and CDR2 is YSLEER in the germline V gene. CDR3 in DNA: TGCGCCAGCAGCCAAGATAGGCTATACGGTGAGCAGTTCTTC. Protein: CASSQDRLYGEQFF.

This clone has just one count. The CDR3 coding sequence is TGTGCCAGCAGTTACTCGCAGGGATCCCCAGATACGCAGTATTTT. Its translation: CASSYSQGSPDTQYF. The chain employs TRBV6-5 and TRBJ2-3, with TRBD1 as a possible D gene (5 bases). Germline V CDR1 and CDR2: MNHEY, SVGAGI. The CDR3 consists of 15 residues. V shed 0 bases and J shed 4 bases, with 11 bases lying between them.

The V gene is TRBV6-5, the J gene TRBJ1-6; D is undetermined. The CDR3 is 13 residues long. CDR1 is MNHEY, CDR2 SVGAGI, per germline. The germline V and J ends were trimmed by 2 bases and 10 bases, with 9 bases remaining between them. The CDR3 here is CASSYDQQSPLHF. The CDR3 DNA reads as TGTGCCAGCAGTTACGACCAGCAATCACCCCTCCACTTT.

Comments on this clone: Additional DNA sequences in this sample encode the identical CDR3. The V call is TRBV18, the J call TRBJ2-7; possibly TRBD1 or TRBD2 for D (5 bases each). V was cut by 3 bases and J by 3 bases, with 15 bases left in between. Germline assignment: CDR1 KGHSH and CDR2 LQKENI. This CDR3 spans 15 amino acids. The CDR3 nucleotides are TGTGCCAGCTCACCGTTTCGGGACCGCCTCTACGAGCAGTACTTC. Translating gives CASSPFRDRLYEQYF.

CDR3 region: CASSAGHTGELFF. CDR3 coding DNA: TGTGCCAGCAGCGCGGGCCACACCGGGGAGCTGTTTTTT. The J gene is TRBJ2-2, the V gene TRBV11-3; tentative D call: TRBD2 (5 bases). This CDR3 has 13 residues. Between the trimmed V and J ends, which lost 5 bases and 3 bases, there was a span of 7 bases. Germline CDR1 SGHNT, CDR2 YENEEA.

V is TRBV19 and J is TRBJ1-5; D call uncertain. Germline-derived CDR1 and CDR2 are LNHDA and SQIVND (reference sequence). The CDR3 sequence is 16 residues long. V was clipped by 5 bases and J by 6 bases, with 20 bases between them. The DNA for the CDR3 is TGTGCCAGTAGTTCTAATGCCGGATCCACAACTCAGCCCCAGCATTTT. Encoded protein: CASSSNAGSTTQPQHF. Full variable domain (rest looked up from reference TRBV19 and TRBJ1-5): DGGITQSPKYLFRKEGQNVTLSCEQNLNHDAMYWYRQDPGQGLRLIYYSQIVNDFQKGDIAEGYSVSREKKESFPLTVTSAQKNPTAFYLCASSSNAGSTTQPQHFGDGTRLSIL.

The V call is TRBV3-1 (or the pseudogene TRBV3-2), the J call TRBJ2-7; 7 nucleotides line up with TRBD2. The CDR3 loop spans 13 amino acids. The V gene's germline CDR1 is LGHDT and CDR2 YNNKEL (reference sequence). V shed 1 base, J shed 7 bases, and the junction held 4 bases outside the gene matches. The CDR3 is CASSQVAGEEQYF. Here the CDR3 DNA reads TGTGCCAGCAGCCAAGTGGCGGGAGAGGAGCAGTACTTC.

The chain couples TRBV6-2 or TRBV6-3 to TRBJ2-1; tentative D call: TRBD1 (5 bases). Deletions cut 6 bases from V and 9 bases from J, with 12 bases between. Germline V gene data show CDR1 as MNHEY and CDR2 as SVGEGT. This CDR3 has 12 amino acids. CDR3 DNA: TGTGCCAGCAGCCAAGGGGTTACTGAGCAGTTCTTC. Amino acid sequence: CASSQGVTEQFF.